The clone carrying this T cell receptor (beta chain) was seen only a few times. No antigen is known for it. Uncontrolled infection, other autoimmune disease, pregnancy or lactation barred patients from enrollment. This sample is part of a study of T cells in Graves' hyperthyroidism and ophthalmopathy. For the study at large: Peripheral blood was acquired at first diagnosis, ahead of any therapy whatsoever.

V was trimmed by 4 bases and J by 5 bases, leaving 19 bases between them. Germline CDR1 reads SGHKS; CDR2 reads YYEKEE (reference sequence). The CDR3 has 16 residues. TCR beta CDR3 regions were amplified from RNA transcripts. HTBI primers were employed in a first-round RT-PCR of the TCR CDR3. TCRdb reanalysed the multiplex PCR reads using MiXCR and keeps one entry per CDR3 protein. The profile covers around 500,000 distinct CDR3 sequences, with under 15% appearing a single time and 15% to 20% taken by the ten largest. The study's findings and limits: Among clonotypes expanded in thyroid above 0.001, most were also found in blood. Stable hyperthyroidism was told apart from ophthalmopathy by a model built on 13 V-J features.

This TCR derives from a woman aged 18 to 35 with Graves' hyperthyroidism. The V call is TRBV5-5, the J call TRBJ2-4; a possible D gene is TRBD1 (6 bases). Input material: blood. The CDR3 DNA is TGTGCCAGCAGCCCACACATCAGGGGCCGAGAAAACATTCAGTACTTC. This translates into CASSPHIRGRENIQYF.